The 32 T cell receptor beta chains listed next were all sequenced from one sample in a study of blood T cell repertoires in COVID-19. TCRdb's copy holds only in-frame clones and misses some; the assay was immunoSEQ multiplex PCR. The table shows over 20,000 clones, with approximately 85% occurring only once. Sample: peripheral blood. These receptors came from a human donor with active COVID-19. The donor label of this sample is uncertain.

The chain links TRBV3-1 (or the pseudogene TRBV3-2) to TRBJ2-7; 12 bases line up with TRBD2. V was pared by 1 base and J by 2 bases, with 0 bases of the junction left unmatched. Looked up from germline, CDR1 is LGHDT and CDR2 is YNNKEL (reference sequence). The CDR3 is 15 amino acids. DNA of the CDR3: TGTGCCAGCAGCCAAGGGACTAGCGGGACCTACGAGCAGTACTTC. This sequence encodes CASSQGTSGTYEQYF.

The CDR3 is CAISERAGDQPQHF. In DNA form, the CDR3 reads TGTGCCATCAGTGAGAGGGCAGGGGATCAGCCCCAGCATTTT. The chain couples TRBV10-3 to TRBJ1-5; D perhaps matches TRBD1 (6 bases). This CDR3 contains 14 residues. Germline V gene data show CDR1 as ENHRY and CDR2 as SYGVKD. With 2 bases removed from V and 5 bases from J, the gap between germline ends came to 10 bases.

This clone was detected a few times. The genes are TRBV6-2 or TRBV6-3 and TRBJ1-2; D might be TRBD1 (6 bases). The germline CDR1 and CDR2 sequences are MNHEY and SVGEGT. This CDR3 contains 19 residues. Between the trimmed V and J ends, which lost 2 bases and 0 bases, there was a span of 22 bases. CDR3 residues: CASSYPRWPNRESNYGYTF. The CDR3 DNA is TGTGCCAGCAGTTACCCCAGGTGGCCGAACAGGGAATCTAACTATGGCTACACCTTC.

This clone has just a few counts. This chain links TRBV14 with TRBJ1-4; TRBD1 agrees at 7 bases. Trimming took 7 bases from V and 3 from J; bases not matched to a gene: 5. Germline CDR1 SGHDN, CDR2 FVKESK. CDR3 length: 14 amino acids. The CDR3 coding sequence is TGTGCCAGCAATAAGGGGGCCGCTAATGAAAAACTGTTTTTT. This sequence encodes CASNKGAANEKLFF.

The chain is built from TRBV7-9 and TRBJ2-5; a weak D match, TRBD1 (5 bases). Trimming pared 0 bases from V and 5 bases from J, leaving 16 bases between. This CDR3 is 16 amino acids long. CDR1 and CDR2 (germline): SEHNR, FQNEAQ (reference sequence). The chain's CDR3 is CASSLAVGLQGETQYF. The CDR3 DNA follows: TGTGCCAGCAGCTTAGCCGTGGGCCTGCAGGGTGAGACCCAGTACTTC.

J is TRBJ2-7 and V is TRBV7-3, with 9 nucleotides matching TRBD1. There are 14 residues in the CDR3. CDR1 is SGHTA, CDR2 FQGTGA, per germline. V lost 5 bases to trimming and J lost 5 bases; unmatched junction nucleotides: 7. The CDR3 nucleotides are TGTGCCAGCAGCCCCGGGACAGGGACCCACGAGCAGTACTTC. Its translation is CASSPGTGTHEQYF.

The chain links TRBV18 to TRBJ2-7, with 7 nucleotides matching TRBD2. Germline CDR1 is KGHSH and CDR2 is LQKENI. The CDR3 covers 15 residues. V gave up 6 bases and J gave up 2 bases; unmatched junction bases: 10. CDR3 region: CASSYASGGAYEQYF. CDR3 in DNA: TGTGCCAGCTCGTATGCTAGCGGAGGGGCCTACGAGCAGTACTTC.

The gene calls are TRBV5-1 and TRBJ2-2, with 7 bases aligning to TRBD1. Trimming at V came to 2 bases and at J to 3 bases, leaving 4 bases not matched to a gene. CDR1 SGHRS and CDR2 YFSETQ come from the germline V gene. There are 15 residues in the CDR3. The CDR3 loop reads CASSFGQVDTGELFF. The CDR3 nucleotides are TGCGCCAGCAGCTTCGGACAGGTTGACACCGGGGAGCTGTTTTTT.

The DNA for the CDR3 is TGTGCCAGCAGCCAGGGGCCGACGTCCGGGGAGCTGTTTTTT. Translated: CASSQGPTSGELFF. The chain combines TRBV3-1 (or the pseudogene TRBV3-2) with TRBJ2-2, with D possibly being TRBD1 (5 bases). The length of the CDR3 is 14 residues. V dropped 3 bases and J dropped 6 bases, with 11 bases sitting between them. CDR1 is LGHDT, CDR2 YNNKEL, per germline (reference sequence).

The genes are TRBV7-9 and TRBJ1-2; D remains ambiguous. The germline CDR1 and CDR2 sequences are SEHNR and FQNEAQ (reference sequence). This CDR3 has 14 amino acids. The ends were cut back, 5 bases at V and 6 bases at J, with 16 bases in the middle. The CDR3 reads CASSARTVGDGYTF. DNA of the CDR3: TGTGCCAGCAGCGCAAGGACTGTAGGCGATGGCTACACCTTC.

The chain has TRBV19 and TRBJ2-1; 8 bases line up with TRBD2. Germline V CDR1 and CDR2: LNHDA, SQIVND (reference sequence). The V segment lost 5 bases and the J segment 0 bases; nucleotides outside the gene matches: 6. This CDR3 comprises 16 residues. As DNA, the CDR3 is TGTGCCAGTAGTTCCATAGCGGGGAGCTCCTACAATGAGCAGTTCTTC. It is translated as CASSSIAGSSYNEQFF. The entire variable domain, with the rest obtained from reference TRBV19 and TRBJ2-1, is as follows: DGGITQSPKYLFRKEGQNVTLSCEQNLNHDAMYWYRQDPGQGLRLIYYSQIVNDFQKGDIAEGYSVSREKKESFPLTVTSAQKNPTAFYLCASSSIAGSSYNEQFFGPGTRLTVL.

A word on this clone: Other DNA sequences in the sample encode the same CDR3. V is TRBV5-4 and J is TRBJ2-7; possibly TRBD2 for D (7 bases). The CDR3 contains 17 residues. V was pared by 0 bases and J by 3 bases, with 19 bases between. The V gene's germline CDR1 is SGHNT and CDR2 YYREEE (reference sequence). The CDR3 DNA sequence: TGTGCCAGCAGCTTGGGGGGTGCCGGGGGGCCCCTCTACGAGCAGTACTTC. It is translated as CASSLGGAGGPLYEQYF.

This clone was seen only a few times. The J gene is TRBJ2-4, the V gene TRBV24-1, with TRBD1 matching over 9 bases. In germline, CDR1 is KGHDR, CDR2 SFDVKD. The CDR3 totals 13 residues. J gave up 8 bases and V 4 bases, and 2 bases lay outside the gene matches. The CDR3 coding sequence is TGTGCCACCAGTGACGGACAGGGGTACATTCAGTACTTC. Its translation is CATSDGQGYIQYF.

J is TRBJ2-1 and V is TRBV5-1, with TRBD2 matching over 13 bases. The V and J ends lost 2 bases and 7 bases, in that order; junction bases with no gene match: 6. CDR3 size: 16 residues. CDR1 and CDR2 (germline): SGHRS, YFSETQ. The CDR3 DNA is TGCGCCAGCAGCTTCGAACTAGCGGGGGGGCAAAATGAGCAGTTCTTC. This codes for CASSFELAGGQNEQFF.

In this sample, this clone turned up once. The chain recombines TRBV18 with TRBJ2-2; the D is unclear. CDR1 is KGHSH and CDR2 is LQKENI in the germline V gene. The V gene lost 3 bases and the J gene lost 6 bases, with 8 bases spanning the gap. The CDR3 is made up of 13 amino acids. The CDR3 DNA is TGTGCCAGCTCACCCCTGGGCTCCGGGGAGCTGTTTTTT. It codes for CASSPLGSGELFF.

This clone has just a few counts. The genes are TRBV6-6 and TRBJ2-2; no firm D call. V gave up 2 bases and J gave up 6 bases, with 4 bases separating them. CDR1 is MNHNY and CDR2 is SVGAGI in the germline V gene (reference sequence). The length of the CDR3 is 12 residues. In DNA form, the CDR3 reads TGTGCCAGCAGTTACCCGGCCGGGGAGCTGTTTTTT. The encoded protein is CASSYPAGELFF.

This chain's CDR3 is CASSVAGVTGELFF. The CDR3 DNA sequence: TGTGCCAGCAGCGTAGCAGGGGTCACCGGGGAGCTGTTTTTT. The genes are TRBV9 and TRBJ2-2; D might be TRBD1 (6 bases). Germline V lookup: CDR1 SGDLS, CDR2 YYNGEE. V was cut by 0 bases and J by 4 bases, with 7 bases left in between. The length of the CDR3 is 14 residues. Filled out from reference TRBV9 and TRBJ2-2, the complete variable domain reads DSGVTQTPKHLITATGQRVTLRCSPRSGDLSVYWYQQSLDQGLQFLIQYYNGEERAKGNILERFSAQQFPDLHSELNLSSLELGDSALYFCASSVAGVTGELFFGEGSRLTVL.

This chain uses TRBV11-3 with TRBJ1-2, with D possibly matching TRBD1 (6 bases). In germline, CDR1 is SGHNT, CDR2 YENEEA. CDR3 size: 15 residues. V was pared by 5 bases and J by 7 bases, with 20 bases between. Written as DNA, the CDR3 is TGTGCCAGCAGCATGGACAGTAGGGCGTTGGCTGGCTACACCTTC. It translates to CASSMDSRALAGYTF.

The gene calls are TRBV12-3 or TRBV12-4 and TRBJ1-3; D possibly corresponds to TRBD1 (6 bases). V was cut by 6 bases and J by 9 bases, with 12 bases left in between. CDR3 length: 12 residues. The CDR3 DNA sequence: TGTGCCAGCAGACCACTAGGGGGCACCATATATTTT. Amino acid sequence: CASRPLGGTIYF.

This clone was found a few times. The CDR3 spells CASSPGGGQGQPQHF. The CDR3 nucleotides are TGTGCCAGCAGCCCGGGGGGGGGTCAGGGTCAGCCCCAGCATTTT. This chain uses TRBV5-4 with TRBJ1-5, with a tentative D call TRBD1 (5 bases). Germline V gene lookup returns CDR1 SGHNT and CDR2 YYREEE (reference sequence). The CDR3 has 15 amino acids. Trimming shortened V by 4 bases and J by 6 bases, and 17 bases separated the two germline ends.

The rearrangement links TRBV6-5 to TRBJ1-2; 7 bases align to TRBD1. There are 15 residues in the CDR3. V shed 0 bases, J shed 3 bases, and the junction held 4 bases outside the gene matches. Germline V gene lookup returns CDR1 MNHEY and CDR2 SVGAGI. The CDR3 DNA follows: TGTGCCAGCAGTTACTCCCGACAGGGTCACTATGGCTACACCTTC. It yields the protein CASSYSRQGHYGYTF.

The V gene is TRBV7-2, the J gene TRBJ2-1; D is undetermined. The V and J ends lost 0 bases and 6 bases respectively, with 6 bases between them. CDR1 is SGHTA, CDR2 FQGNSA, per germline. The CDR3 length is 13 residues. The CDR3 sequence: CASSLASVNEQFF. Here the CDR3 DNA reads TGTGCCAGCAGCTTAGCAAGCGTCAATGAGCAGTTCTTC. The full variable domain, completed using reference TRBV7-2 and TRBJ2-1, is GAGVSQSPSNKVTEKGKDVELRCDPISGHTALYWYRQSLGQGLEFLIYFQGNSAPDKSGLPSDRFSAERTGGSVSTLTIQRTQQEDSAVYLCASSLASVNEQFFGPGTRLTVL.

In the case of this clone: The germline gene is not matched at one end of the junction; a read error may be the cause. V usage is TRBV7-7 and J usage is TRBJ2-7; 8 bases agree with TRBD1. Germline-derived CDR1 and CDR2 are SSHAT and FNYEAQ (reference sequence). CDR3 length equals 15 residues. The CDR3 DNA reads TGTGCTAGCAGCTTAGCCGACAGGGGAGGATACGAGCAGTACTTC. Amino acid sequence: CASSLADRGGYEQYF.

J is TRBJ1-1 and V is TRBV19, with D possibly being TRBD1 (6 bases). Germline V gene lookup returns CDR1 LNHDA and CDR2 SQIVND (reference sequence). The ends were cut back, 9 bases at V and 6 bases at J, with 17 bases in the middle. The CDR3 runs 13 residues. The CDR3 here is CASSLVQGSEAFF. The CDR3 coding sequence is TGTGCCAGCAGCCTGGTCCAGGGGTCTGAAGCTTTCTTT.

This clone appeared a few times. The rearrangement joins TRBV5-1 to TRBJ2-3, with TRBD2 identical over 13 bases. This CDR3 comprises 17 residues. Trimming removed 1 base from V and 4 bases from J; junction bases left unmatched: 6. Germline CDR1 reads SGHRS; CDR2 reads YFSETQ. The DNA for the CDR3 is TGCGCCAGCAGCTTGCAAACTAGCGGGGGGGCCGCAGATACGCAGTATTTT. Translation: CASSLQTSGGAADTQYF.

The genes are TRBV6-5 and TRBJ1-2; D is undetermined. Germline CDR1 is MNHEY and CDR2 is SVGAGI. Trimming pared 8 bases from V and 4 bases from J, leaving 8 bases between. The CDR3 loop spans 11 amino acids. CDR3 amino acids: CASGSVYGYTF. The DNA for the CDR3 is TGTGCCAGCGGGAGCGTCTATGGCTACACCTTC.

This chain uses TRBV12-3 or TRBV12-4 with TRBJ2-1; D ambiguous. V lost 2 bases and J 12 bases, leaving 11 bases between the germline ends. The CDR3 totals 12 residues. CDR3 residues: CASSLWASLQFF. CDR3 coding DNA: TGTGCCAGCAGTTTATGGGCCTCTTTGCAGTTCTTC.

This chain links TRBV7-3 with TRBJ2-7; the match to TRBD1 covers 8 bases. The V gene end was trimmed by 1 base and the J gene end by 5 bases; junction bases not matched to a gene: 4. This CDR3 comprises 14 residues. Germline lookup yields CDR1 SGHTA and CDR2 FQGTGA. The CDR3 spells CASSLMGQADEQYF. The CDR3 DNA sequence: TGTGCCAGCAGCTTAATGGGACAGGCGGACGAGCAGTACTTC. Supplemented by reference TRBV7-3 and TRBJ2-7, the full variable domain reads GAGVSQTPSNKVTEKGKYVELRCDPISGHTALYWYRQSLGQGPEFLIYFQGTGAADDSGLPNDRFFAVRPEGSVSTLKIQRTERGDSAVYLCASSLMGQADEQYFGPGTRLTVT.

This clone came up once. The chain has TRBV5-1 and TRBJ2-5, with TRBD1 matching 10 bases. Germline V CDR1 and CDR2: SGHRS, YFSETQ. V lost 4 bases to trimming and J lost 5 bases; unmatched junction nucleotides: 5. The CDR3 runs to 14 residues. The DNA of the CDR3 is TGCGCCAGCAGCGAGGGGACAGGGGAGGAGACCCAGTACTTC. It translates to CASSEGTGEETQYF.

The genes are TRBV19 and TRBJ1-4; D is ambiguous. The CDR3 has 14 residues. Trimming pared 5 bases from V and 1 base from J, leaving 8 bases between. CDR1 is LNHDA, CDR2 SQIVND, per germline (reference sequence). The CDR3 bases are TGTGCCAGTAGTGTTGGCAGAACTAATGAAAAACTGTTTTTT. This codes for CASSVGRTNEKLFF.

The count of this clone is one. This rearrangement joins TRBV7-8 to TRBJ1-5; 7 bases align to TRBD1. The V gene end was trimmed by 4 bases and the J gene end by 3 bases; junction bases not matched to a gene: 9. The CDR3 loop spans 16 amino acids. Germline CDR1 and CDR2: SGHVS and FQNEAQ. The CDR3 DNA reads TGTGCCAGCAGCTCCCGGACAGGCGGAATCAATCAGCCCCAGCATTTT. Protein sequence: CASSSRTGGINQPQHF.

This chain connects TRBV20-1 to TRBJ1-2; no reliable D call. Trimming stripped 3 bases from V and 4 bases from J, with 9 bases between. Germline-derived CDR1 and CDR2 are DFQATT and SNEGSKA (reference sequence). The CDR3 is made up of 12 amino acids. CDR3 nucleotides: TGCAGTGCTAGTTCTTCCGTCTATGGCTACACCTTC. It codes for CSASSSVYGYTF.